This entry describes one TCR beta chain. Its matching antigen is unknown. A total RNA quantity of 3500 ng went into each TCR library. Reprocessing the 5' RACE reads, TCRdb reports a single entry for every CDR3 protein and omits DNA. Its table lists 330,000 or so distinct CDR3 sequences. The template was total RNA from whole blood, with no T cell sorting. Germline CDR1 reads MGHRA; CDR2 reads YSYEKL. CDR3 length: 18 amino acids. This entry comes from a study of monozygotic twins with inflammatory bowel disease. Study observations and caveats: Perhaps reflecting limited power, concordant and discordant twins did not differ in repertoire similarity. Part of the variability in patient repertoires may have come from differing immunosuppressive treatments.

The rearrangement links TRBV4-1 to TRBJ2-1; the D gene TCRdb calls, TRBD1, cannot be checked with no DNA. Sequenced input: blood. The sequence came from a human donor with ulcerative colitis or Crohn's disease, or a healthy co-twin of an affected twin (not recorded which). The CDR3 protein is CASSQLVNMAGARNEQFF.